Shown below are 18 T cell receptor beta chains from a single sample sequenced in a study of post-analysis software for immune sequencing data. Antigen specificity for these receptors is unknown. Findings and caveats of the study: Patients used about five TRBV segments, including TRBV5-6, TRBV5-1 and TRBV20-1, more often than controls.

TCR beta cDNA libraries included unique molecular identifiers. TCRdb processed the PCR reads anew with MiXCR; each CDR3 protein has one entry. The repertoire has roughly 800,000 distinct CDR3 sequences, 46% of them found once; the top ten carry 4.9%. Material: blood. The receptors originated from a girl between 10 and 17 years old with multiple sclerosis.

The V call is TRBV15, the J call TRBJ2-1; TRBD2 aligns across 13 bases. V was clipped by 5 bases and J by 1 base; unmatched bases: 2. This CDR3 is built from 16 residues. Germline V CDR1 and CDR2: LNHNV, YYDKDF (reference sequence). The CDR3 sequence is CATSELAGGSYNEQFF. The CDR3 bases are TGTGCCACCAGCGAACTAGCGGGAGGGTCCTACAATGAGCAGTTCTTC. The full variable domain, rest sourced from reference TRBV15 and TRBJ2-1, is DAMVIQNPRYQVTQFGKPVTLSCSQTLNHNVMYWYQQKSSQAPKLLFHYYDKDFNNEADTPDNFQSRRPNTSFCFLDIRSPGLGDTAMYLCATSELAGGSYNEQFFGPGTRLTVL.

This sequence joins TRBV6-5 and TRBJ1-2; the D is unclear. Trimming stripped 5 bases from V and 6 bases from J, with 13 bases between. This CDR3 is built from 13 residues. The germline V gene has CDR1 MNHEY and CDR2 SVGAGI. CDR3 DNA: TGTGCCAGCAGTCCAGGCTGGTCGGATGGCTACACCTTC. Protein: CASSPGWSDGYTF.

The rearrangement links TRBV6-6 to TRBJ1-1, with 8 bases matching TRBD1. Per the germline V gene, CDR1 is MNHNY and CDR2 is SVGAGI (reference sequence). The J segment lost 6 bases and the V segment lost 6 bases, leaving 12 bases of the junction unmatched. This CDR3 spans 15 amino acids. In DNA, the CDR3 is TGTGCCAGCAGACTGCGGACAGGGAGGGAAGCTGAAGCTTTCTTT. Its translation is CASRLRTGREAEAFF.

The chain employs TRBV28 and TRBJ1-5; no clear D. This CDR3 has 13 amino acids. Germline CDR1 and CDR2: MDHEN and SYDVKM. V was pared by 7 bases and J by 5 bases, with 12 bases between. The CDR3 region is CASILDFDQPQHF. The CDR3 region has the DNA TGTGCCAGCATCCTAGATTTCGATCAGCCCCAGCATTTT.

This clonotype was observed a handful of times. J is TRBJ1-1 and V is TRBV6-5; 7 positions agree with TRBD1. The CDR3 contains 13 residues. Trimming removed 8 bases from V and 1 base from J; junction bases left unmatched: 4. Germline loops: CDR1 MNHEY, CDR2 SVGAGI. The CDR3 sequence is CASARQGNTEAFF. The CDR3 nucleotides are TGTGCCAGCGCACGACAGGGGAACACTGAAGCTTTCTTT.

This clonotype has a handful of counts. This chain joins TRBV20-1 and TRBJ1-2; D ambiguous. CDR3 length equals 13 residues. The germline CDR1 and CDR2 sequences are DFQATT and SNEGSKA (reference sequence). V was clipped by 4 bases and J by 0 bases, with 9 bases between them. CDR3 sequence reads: CSAKDPSNYGYTF. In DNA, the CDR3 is TGCAGTGCTAAGGACCCTTCTAACTATGGCTACACCTTC.

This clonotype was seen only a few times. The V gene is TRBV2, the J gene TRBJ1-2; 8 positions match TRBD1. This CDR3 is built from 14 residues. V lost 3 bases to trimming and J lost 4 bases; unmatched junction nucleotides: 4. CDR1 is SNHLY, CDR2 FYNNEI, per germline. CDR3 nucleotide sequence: TGTGCCAGCAGTGATCAGGGGGCGGGCTATGGCTACACCTTC. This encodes CASSDQGAGYGYTF.

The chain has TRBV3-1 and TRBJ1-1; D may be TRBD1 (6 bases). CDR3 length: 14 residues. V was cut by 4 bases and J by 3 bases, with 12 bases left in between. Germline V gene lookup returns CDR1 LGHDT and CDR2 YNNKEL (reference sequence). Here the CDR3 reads CASSPRRGYTEAFF. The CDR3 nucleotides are TGTGCCAGCAGCCCTCGAAGGGGGTACACTGAAGCTTTCTTT. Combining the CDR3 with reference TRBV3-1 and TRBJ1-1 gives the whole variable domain DTAVSQTPKYLVTQMGNDKSIKCEQNLGHDTMYWYKQDSKKFLKIMFSYNNKELIINETVPNRFSPKSPDKAHLNLHINSLELGDSAVYFCASSPRRGYTEAFFGQGTRLTVV.

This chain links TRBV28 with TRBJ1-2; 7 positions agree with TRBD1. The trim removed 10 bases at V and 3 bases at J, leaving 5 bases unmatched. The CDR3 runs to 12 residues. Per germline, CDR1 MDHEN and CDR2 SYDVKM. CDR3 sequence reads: CATRDSYYGYTF. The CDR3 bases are TGTGCCACCCGGGACAGCTACTATGGCTACACCTTC.

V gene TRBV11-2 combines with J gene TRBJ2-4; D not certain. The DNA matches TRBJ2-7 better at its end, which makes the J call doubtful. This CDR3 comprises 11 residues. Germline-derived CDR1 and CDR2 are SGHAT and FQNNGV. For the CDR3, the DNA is TGTGCCACCGAGACCAACTACGAGCAGTACTTC. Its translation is CATETNYEQYF.

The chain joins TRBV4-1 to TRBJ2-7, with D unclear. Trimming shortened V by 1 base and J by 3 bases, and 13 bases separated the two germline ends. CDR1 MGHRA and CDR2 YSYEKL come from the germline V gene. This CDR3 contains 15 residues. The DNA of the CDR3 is TGCGCCAGCAGCCAAGGGTCCAGGCTATACTACGAGCAGTACTTC. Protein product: CASSQGSRLYYEQYF.

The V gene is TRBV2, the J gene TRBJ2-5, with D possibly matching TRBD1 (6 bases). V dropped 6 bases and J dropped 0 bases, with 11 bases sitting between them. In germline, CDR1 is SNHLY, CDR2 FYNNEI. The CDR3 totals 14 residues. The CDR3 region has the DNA TGTGCCAGCAGGGGGGACAATTACCAAGAGACCCAGTACTTC. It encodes CASRGDNYQETQYF.

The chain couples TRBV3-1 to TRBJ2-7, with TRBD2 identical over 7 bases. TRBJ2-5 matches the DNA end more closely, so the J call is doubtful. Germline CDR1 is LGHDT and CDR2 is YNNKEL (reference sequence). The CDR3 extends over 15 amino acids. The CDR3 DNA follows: TGTGCCAGCAGCCCCTCTCCCGCGGGGGTTGAGACCCAGTACTTC. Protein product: CASSPSPAGVETQYF.

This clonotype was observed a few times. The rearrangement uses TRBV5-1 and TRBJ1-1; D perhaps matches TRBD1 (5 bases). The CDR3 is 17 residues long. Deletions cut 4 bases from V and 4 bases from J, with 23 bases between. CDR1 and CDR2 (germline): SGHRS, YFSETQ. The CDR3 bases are TGCGCCAGCAGCCTCCGGGGTTGGGGCGACTTGGGCACTGAAGCTTTCTTT. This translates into CASSLRGWGDLGTEAFF.

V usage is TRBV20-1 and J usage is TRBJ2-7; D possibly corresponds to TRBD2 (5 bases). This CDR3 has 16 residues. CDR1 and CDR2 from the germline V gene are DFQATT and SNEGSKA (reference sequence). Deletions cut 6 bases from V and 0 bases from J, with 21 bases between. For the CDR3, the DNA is TGCAGTGCCAAATTCAACGTTCCGGGGAGCTCCTACGAGCAGTACTTC. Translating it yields CSAKFNVPGSSYEQYF.

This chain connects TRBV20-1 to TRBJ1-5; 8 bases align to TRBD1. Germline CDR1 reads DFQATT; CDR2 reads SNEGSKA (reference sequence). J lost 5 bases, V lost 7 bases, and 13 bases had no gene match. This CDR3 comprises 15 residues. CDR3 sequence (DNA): TGCAGTGTTCTCGCGGACAGGGTCAGGCATCAGCCCCAGCATTTT. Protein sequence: CSVLADRVRHQPQHF.

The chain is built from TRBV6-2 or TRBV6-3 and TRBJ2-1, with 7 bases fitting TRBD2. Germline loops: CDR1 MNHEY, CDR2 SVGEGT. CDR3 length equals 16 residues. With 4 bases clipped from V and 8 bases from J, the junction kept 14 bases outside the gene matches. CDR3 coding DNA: TGTGCCAGCAGTTCCCCCGGGAGGCCGGGTTCGGATGAGCAGTTCTTC. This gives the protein CASSSPGRPGSDEQFF.

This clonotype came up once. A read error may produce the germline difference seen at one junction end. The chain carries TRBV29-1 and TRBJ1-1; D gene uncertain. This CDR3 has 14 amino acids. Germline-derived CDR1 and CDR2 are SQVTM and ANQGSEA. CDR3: CSVEPAGWNTGAFF. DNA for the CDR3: TGCAGCGTTGAACCTGCCGGCTGGAACACTGGAGCTTTCTTT.